One sample yielded the 11 T cell receptor beta chains listed below, sequenced in a study of Graves' ophthalmopathy and Graves' hyperthyroidism. The study amplified TCR beta CDR3 regions using RNA transcripts. First-round RT-PCR relied on HTBI primers, and a second-round multiplex PCR came next. TCRdb reprocessed the multiplex PCR reads via MiXCR and lists one record per CDR3 protein. The sample includes some 1.1 million distinct CDR3 sequences, less than 45% of them seen just once. The sequencing input was peripheral blood or thyroid tissue (not recorded which). These receptors all stem from an adult man with Graves' hyperthyroidism.

CDR3 protein: CSGVRGEDSPLHF. For the CDR3, the DNA is TGCAGCGGGGTGAGGGGGGAGGATTCACCCCTCCACTTT. This chain links TRBV29-1 with TRBJ1-6; D may be TRBD1 (6 bases). The CDR3 extends over 13 amino acids. The V end lost 7 bases, the J end lost 8 bases, and 15 bases lay between the germline ends. Germline CDR1 and CDR2: SQVTM and ANQGSEA.

This clonotype was recorded at least ten times. The rearrangement links TRBV20-1 to TRBJ2-5, with 14 bases fitting TRBD2. The V gene's germline CDR1 is DFQATT and CDR2 SNEGSKA (reference sequence). This CDR3 contains 16 residues. V lost 6 bases, J lost 5 bases, and 11 bases stayed unmatched. The CDR3 DNA reads as TGCAGTGCATCGGGACTAGCGGGAGTCGGGTGGGAGACCCAGTACTTC. Protein sequence: CSASGLAGVGWETQYF.

Only one count was recorded for this clonotype. The DNA of the CDR3 is TGTGCCAGCACCGGAGGGGGGAGTGGCTACACCTTC. It encodes CASTGGGSGYTF. The rearrangement links TRBV7-8 to TRBJ1-2; maybe TRBD1 (6 bases). Trimming removed 7 bases at V and 7 bases at J, with 13 bases between. The CDR3 is 12 residues long. Germline CDR1 SGHVS, CDR2 FQNEAQ.

This sequence joins TRBV10-3 and TRBJ1-1, with 7 bases matching TRBD1. The trim removed 10 bases at V and 3 bases at J, leaving 11 bases unmatched. Germline V gene data show CDR1 as ENHRY and CDR2 as SYGVKD. The CDR3 has 14 residues. The CDR3, as DNA: TGTGCCAGCATACCACAGGGGTGGCACACTGAAGCTTTCTTT. Its protein is CASIPQGWHTEAFF.

This clonotype was detected once. One end of the junction fails to match germline, which may point to a read error. This chain links TRBV5-4 with TRBJ2-5; D may be TRBD1 or TRBD2 (6 bases each). The germline V gene encodes CDR1 SGHNT and CDR2 YYREEE (reference sequence). The CDR3 totals 16 residues. CDR3 DNA sequence: TGTGCCAGCAGCTTGGAGGGGGGCGCGGGCCAAGAGACCAAGTACTTC. It yields the protein CASSLEGGAGQETKYF.

Of note for this clonotype: Germline and junction disagree at one end, which may indicate a read error. The rearrangement links TRBV4-1 to TRBJ2-7; TRBD1 matches at 7 bases. CDR3 size: 15 residues. CDR1 MGHRA and CDR2 YSYEKL come from the germline V gene. CDR3 sequence: CAGSQVGDSSYEQYF. In nucleotides, the CDR3 is TGCGCCGGCAGCCAAGTTGGGGACAGTTCCTACGAGCAGTACTTC.

The V and J genes are TRBV27 and TRBJ1-6; D is uncertain. CDR3 size: 14 residues. The germline gives CDR1 MNHEY, CDR2 SMNVEV (reference sequence). With 1 base removed from V and 7 bases from J, the gap between germline ends came to 8 bases. The CDR3 bases are TGTGCCAGCAGTTTATTTGTTTGGAATTCACCCCTCCACTTT. It is translated as CASSLFVWNSPLHF.

This clonotype was seen just once. The chain uses TRBV20-1 and TRBJ1-2; the D is unclear. The V gene's germline CDR1 is DFQATT and CDR2 SNEGSKA (reference sequence). This CDR3 region has 11 residues. The V gene lost 0 bases and the J gene lost 6 bases, with 5 bases spanning the gap. Written as DNA, the CDR3 is TGCAGTGCTAGAGATTTCGATGGCTACACCTTC. Its translation: CSARDFDGYTF.

The chain links TRBV2 to TRBJ2-5, with TRBD1 identical over 7 bases. J gave up 5 bases and V 3 bases, and 6 bases lay outside the gene matches. Germline CDR1 reads SNHLY; CDR2 reads FYNNEI. The CDR3 is made up of 14 amino acids. CDR3 sequence (DNA): TGTGCCAGCAGTGATCAGGGGGTCTGGGAGACCCAGTACTTC. Amino acid sequence: CASSDQGVWETQYF.

V gene TRBV10-3 combines with J gene TRBJ1-2; the match to TRBD1 covers 9 bases. J lost 6 bases, V lost 8 bases, and 10 bases had no gene match. This CDR3 spans 14 amino acids. CDR1 is ENHRY, CDR2 SYGVKD, per germline. The CDR3 loop is CAILSGQGSNGYTF. The CDR3 nucleotides are TGTGCCATCCTCTCGGGACAGGGAAGTAATGGCTACACCTTC.

About this clonotype itself: At one end the junction does not follow the germline gene, possibly because of a read error. The J gene is TRBJ2-7, the V gene TRBV7-9; D is uncertain. The germline gives CDR1 SEHNR, CDR2 FQNEAQ (reference sequence). This CDR3 spans 14 amino acids. Here the CDR3 reads CASSLVGGPYKQYF. In DNA form, the CDR3 reads TGTGCCAGCAGCTTAGTCGGCGGACCCTACAAGCAGTACTTC. The variable domain in full, completed from reference TRBV7-9 and TRBJ2-7, reads DTGVSQNPRHKITKRGQNVTFRCDPISEHNRLYWYRQTLGQGPEFLTYFQNEAQLEKSRLLSDRFSAERPKGSFSTLEIQRTEQGDSAMYLCASSLVGGPYKQYFGPGTRLTVT.